This T cell receptor (beta chain) was retrieved from a study of T-cell reconstitution after alpha-beta-depleted transplantation in children. Unique molecular identifiers were incorporated when the TCRbeta library was constructed. TCRdb reanalysed the PCR reads using MiXCR and keeps one entry per CDR3 protein. The data show 70,000 to 95,000 distinct CDR3 sequences, about 12% seen once. This clonotype came up many times. The V end lost 4 bases, the J end lost 0 bases, and 13 bases lay between the germline ends. The CDR3 has 15 amino acids. Germline assignment: CDR1 ENHRY and CDR2 SYGVKD. Material: PBMCs from the stem cell graft donor, obtained from the stem cell graft. The receptor's source is a human donor who donated a stem cell graft to a child with inherited bone marrow failure. The rearrangement joins TRBV10-3 to TRBJ2-7; D unclear. The CDR3 loop reads CAISGRWGSSYEQYF. The DNA for the CDR3 is TGTGCCATCAGTGGCCGGTGGGGTAGCTCCTACGAGCAGTACTTC.